The 9 T cell receptor beta chains reported below all come from one sample, sequenced in a study of T cells in Graves' hyperthyroidism and ophthalmopathy. Template material for amplifying TCR beta CDR3 regions consisted of RNA transcripts. The HTBI primer set drove a first-round RT-PCR of the TCR CDR3. Each CDR3 protein gets one entry after TCRdb re-called the multiplex PCR reads with MiXCR. There are roughly 570,000 distinct CDR3 sequences in the sample; around 46% occur only once, and roughly 19% lies in the top ten. The sequencing input was peripheral blood or thyroid tissue (not recorded which). All receptors come from an adult woman with Graves' disease, either hyperthyroidism or ophthalmopathy (not recorded which).

This chain joins TRBV7-9 and TRBJ2-1; TRBD2 matches at 11 bases. V lost 6 bases and J lost 7; bases outside the gene matches: 8. The CDR3 loop spans 15 amino acids. The germline V gene encodes CDR1 SEHNR and CDR2 FQNEAQ (reference sequence). The CDR3 loop is CASSFSGRVFNEQFF. In DNA form, the CDR3 reads TGTGCCAGCAGTTTTAGCGGGAGGGTTTTTAATGAGCAGTTCTTC.

This clonotype was seen many times. V gene TRBV5-1 combines with J gene TRBJ2-6; D is possibly TRBD1 (5 bases). The CDR3 is made up of 17 amino acids. Between the trimmed V and J ends, which lost 2 bases and 4 bases, there was a span of 16 bases. CDR1 SGHRS and CDR2 YFSETQ come from the germline V gene. CDR3 DNA sequence: TGCGCCAGCAGCTTAGGGGCGCGAGTCGGCGGGGCCAACGTCCTGACTTTC. Its translation: CASSLGARVGGANVLTF.

This clonotype was detected ten times or more. The chain carries TRBV6-5 and TRBJ1-6; 7 positions agree with TRBD1. Trimming at V came to 7 bases and at J to 6 bases, leaving 9 bases not matched to a gene. Germline assignment: CDR1 MNHEY and CDR2 SVGAGI. This CDR3 comprises 15 residues. This CDR3 reads CASTREGALNSPLHF. CDR3 in DNA: TGTGCCAGCACGAGAGAGGGGGCCCTTAATTCACCCCTCCACTTT.

The chain couples TRBV25-1 to TRBJ1-2, with D maybe TRBD1 (6 bases). The CDR3 contains 13 residues. V was pared by 3 bases and J by 4 bases, with 9 bases between. In germline, CDR1 is MGHDK, CDR2 SYGVNS. The CDR3 nucleotides are TGTGCCAGCAGTGAGGGGACATTCTATGGCTACACCTTC. Its protein is CASSEGTFYGYTF.

This clonotype was observed many times. V is TRBV5-1 and J is TRBJ1-1, with D possibly matching TRBD1 (6 bases). With 2 bases removed from V and 4 bases from J, the gap between germline ends came to 12 bases. The length of the CDR3 is 14 residues. Germline CDR1 SGHRS, CDR2 YFSETQ. This CDR3 reads CASSFGTTGTEAFF. The CDR3 nucleotides read TGCGCCAGCAGCTTTGGGACAACGGGCACTGAAGCTTTCTTT.

The V and J genes are TRBV12-3 or TRBV12-4 and TRBJ1-2; TRBD1 aligns across 9 bases. This CDR3 is built from 12 residues. J gave up 6 bases and V 9 bases, and 5 bases lay outside the gene matches. The CDR3 here is CASGDRVDGYTF. The CDR3 bases are TGTGCCAGTGGGGACAGGGTGGATGGCTACACCTTC.

The CDR3 protein is CASSVEVSPEKLFF. In nucleotides, the CDR3 is TGTGCCAGCAGCGTAGAGGTCAGCCCTGAAAAACTGTTTTTT. The V call is TRBV9, the J call TRBJ1-4; D not resolved. Germline V CDR1 and CDR2: SGDLS, YYNGEE. Trimming removed 0 bases at V and 7 bases at J, with 10 bases between. This CDR3 is built from 14 residues.

Details on this clonotype: A much larger clone sits a single nucleotide away, making a read error possible. Given the absence of the conserved phenylalanine or tryptophan at the CDR3 end, a read error is likely. The chain links TRBV5-1 to TRBJ2-2, with D possibly matching TRBD2 (5 bases). The CDR3 contains 15 residues. Germline V gene lookup returns CDR1 SGHRS and CDR2 YFSETQ. Trimming shortened V by 6 bases and J by 2 bases, and 14 bases separated the two germline ends. The DNA for the CDR3 is TGCGCCAGCACTCATCCGGGGATAAACACCGGGGAGCTGTTTTCT. Translated, it gives CASTHPGINTGELFS.

This clonotype has a count of ten or more. V usage is TRBV19 and J usage is TRBJ1-5; 8 positions agree with TRBD1. Germline loops: CDR1 LNHDA, CDR2 SQIVND (reference sequence). V shed 7 bases and J 7 bases; nucleotides not matched to a gene: 12. There are 15 residues in the CDR3. For the CDR3, the DNA is TGTGCCAGTACCCTGGACAGGGTGGGAAAACAGCCCCAGCATTTT. The encoded protein is CASTLDRVGKQPQHF.